Listed below are T cell receptor beta chains from one sample, sequenced in a study of OX40 agonist ivuxolimab in advanced cancers. The protocol was immunoSEQ multiplex PCR, while the TCRdb copy is restricted to in-frame clones and leaves out a portion. The sample has over 90,000 clones, nearly 90% seen once. The sequencing used CD4+ or CD8+ T cells sorted from blood, collected in a trial of the OX40 agonist ivuxolimab. The receptors come from an adult with an advanced solid tumor such as melanoma, head and neck, liver or kidney cancer. Both conserved end residues are part of each CDR3.

j_call: TRBJ2-3
v_call: TRBV11-2
cdr3_aa: CASSLLSRSGGTQYF

j_call: TRBJ1-2
v_call: TRBV5-8
cdr3_aa: CASSGGVVEHGYTF

j_call: TRBJ2-1
v_call: TRBV4-1
cdr3_aa: CASSDSGNEQFF

j_call: TRBJ2-4
v_call: TRBV2
cdr3_aa: CASSVWGAKNIQYF

j_call: TRBJ2-1
v_call: TRBV7-8
cdr3_aa: CASSTRTDGRHNEQFF

j_call: TRBJ1-2
v_call: TRBV5-1
cdr3_aa: CASSLGQSLYGYTF

j_call: TRBJ2-5
v_call: TRBV5-6
cdr3_aa: CASSILLETQYF

j_call: TRBJ2-3
v_call: TRBV30
cdr3_aa: CAWSFGGGALDTQYF

j_call: TRBJ1-2
v_call: TRBV15
cdr3_aa: CATSRVASNYGYTF

j_call: TRBJ2-5
v_call: TRBV30
cdr3_aa: CALRPSGGRYQETQYF

j_call: TRBJ1-1
v_call: TRBV6-5
cdr3_aa: CASKPDRGTNTEAFF

j_call: TRBJ2-6
v_call: TRBV9
cdr3_aa: CASSAQMGGQGFSGANVLTF

j_call: TRBJ2-3
v_call: TRBV27
cdr3_aa: CASSLLGGATDTQYF

j_call: TRBJ2-3
v_call: TRBV7-3
cdr3_aa: CASSKEGFMGAADTQYF

j_call: TRBJ1-1
v_call: TRBV28
cdr3_aa: CASSLSSTEAFF

j_call: TRBJ1-1
v_call: TRBV6-6
cdr3_aa: CASRISWVATEAFF

j_call: TRBJ1-6
v_call: TRBV27
cdr3_aa: CASSSGLYNSPLHF

j_call: TRBJ2-5
v_call: TRBV18
cdr3_aa: CASSPNSPPETQYF

j_call: TRBJ2-7
v_call: TRBV30
cdr3_aa: CAWSPTAYSYEQYF

j_call: TRBJ2-7
v_call: TRBV5-1
cdr3_aa: CASSLGAGVNEQYF

j_call: TRBJ2-2
v_call: TRBV4-1
cdr3_aa: CASSQPDTQTNTGELFF

j_call: TRBJ2-2
v_call: TRBV7-9
cdr3_aa: CASSGPGAGSTGELFF

j_call: TRBJ1-3
v_call: TRBV18
cdr3_aa: CASSPLRAASGNTIYF

j_call: TRBJ1-1
v_call: TRBV5-1
cdr3_aa: CASSLRQDGRNTEAFF